Listed here are 22 T cell receptor beta chains from one sample, sequenced in a study of T cells in Graves' hyperthyroidism and ophthalmopathy. TCR beta CDR3 regions were amplified from RNA transcripts. In the first-round RT-PCR of the TCR CDR3, the HTBI primer set was used. Using its own MiXCR run on the multiplex PCR reads, TCRdb lists one record per CDR3 protein. Counted here are about 150,000 distinct CDR3 sequences, approximately 24% occurring once; the ten biggest clones make up roughly 73%. Sequencing used blood. These receptors came from a woman in her 50s with Graves' hyperthyroidism that later progressed to Graves' ophthalmopathy.

This clonotype was seen a handful of times. V usage is TRBV19 and J usage is TRBJ2-2; 10 nucleotides match TRBD1. Trimming cost V 3 bases and J 5 bases; bases outside gene matches: 6. CDR3 size: 16 residues. Germline V gene sequence: CDR1 LNHDA, CDR2 SQIVND (reference sequence). The CDR3 here is CASSIRQGAGTGELFF. CDR3 in DNA: TGTGCCAGTAGTATCCGACAGGGGGCGGGTACCGGGGAGCTGTTTTTT.

The table lists this clonotype with many counts. The chain links TRBV2 to TRBJ2-7; no clear D. The CDR3 is made up of 15 amino acids. The germline CDR1 and CDR2 sequences are SNHLY and FYNNEI. V dropped 6 bases and J dropped 0 bases, with 15 bases sitting between them. CDR3 protein: CASSARVGFSYEQYF. The CDR3 nucleotides read TGTGCCAGCAGCGCGAGAGTCGGGTTCTCCTACGAGCAGTACTTC.

This clonotype was detected many times. The CDR3 nucleotides are TGCAGTGCTAGAGATGGGACAGGGGGCAAATCACCCCTCCACTTT. Translating gives CSARDGTGGKSPLHF. The chain combines TRBV20-1 with TRBJ1-6; 12 nucleotides line up with TRBD1. V was clipped by 0 bases and J by 10 bases; unmatched bases: 4. Germline V lookup: CDR1 DFQATT, CDR2 SNEGSKA (reference sequence). The CDR3 is 15 residues long.

V is TRBV11-2 and J is TRBJ1-3; weak D call: TRBD1 (5 bases). This CDR3 is 17 amino acids long. CDR1 and CDR2 (germline): SGHAT, FQNNGV. Trimming pared 5 bases from V and 0 bases from J, leaving 17 bases between. The CDR3 loop reads CASSVYPSTGSGNTIYF. CDR3 nucleotides: TGTGCCAGCAGCGTATACCCCTCAACAGGCTCTGGAAACACCATATATTTT.

The V gene is TRBV27, the J gene TRBJ2-2; 9 bases are a match to TRBD2. The CDR3 spans 16 residues. V lost 3 bases and J lost 7; bases outside the gene matches: 9. CDR1 is MNHEY, CDR2 SMNVEV, per germline (reference sequence). As DNA, the CDR3 is TGTGCCAGCAGTTTTGGGGCGGGGGGGCGGTTCGGGGAGCTGTTTTTT. Amino acids: CASSFGAGGRFGELFF.

The V call is TRBV12-3 or TRBV12-4, the J call TRBJ2-7; TRBD2 might be the D (5 bases). V lost 6 bases and J 5 bases, leaving 17 bases between the germline ends. The CDR3 is made up of 14 amino acids. CDR3 amino acids: CASREAATRDEQYF. In nucleotides, the CDR3 is TGTGCCAGCAGAGAAGCAGCGACGCGGGACGAGCAGTACTTC.

The chain links TRBV19 to TRBJ2-1; possible D gene TRBD2, 5 bases. Germline V gene sequence: CDR1 LNHDA, CDR2 SQIVND (reference sequence). V was shortened by 5 bases and J by 0 bases, with 11 bases between the two germline ends. The CDR3 totals 15 residues. The CDR3: CASSPRTGSYNEQFF. Here the CDR3 DNA reads TGTGCCAGTAGTCCCCGGACTGGCTCCTACAATGAGCAGTTCTTC.

This clonotype has ten or more counts. The chain couples TRBV7-3 to TRBJ2-5, with D possibly TRBD2 on 6 matching bases. CDR1 and CDR2 from the germline V gene are SGHTA and FQGTGA. Trimming took 4 bases from V and 5 from J, leaving 14 bases between them. CDR3 length: 14 residues. CDR3 DNA sequence: TGTGCCAGCAGCTCCAGAGCCCGGGGGGAGACCCAGTACTTC. This codes for CASSSRARGETQYF.

The chain uses TRBV24-1 and TRBJ2-2; 10 nucleotides agree with TRBD1. V lost 6 bases and J lost 4; bases outside the gene matches: 7. This CDR3 is built from 16 residues. Germline CDR1 KGHDR, CDR2 SFDVKD. The CDR3 here is CATSNPWTGGTGELFF. The CDR3 DNA reads TGTGCCACCAGTAACCCCTGGACAGGGGGCACCGGGGAGCTGTTTTTT.

This clonotype appeared many times. V gene TRBV7-2 combines with J gene TRBJ2-7, with 7 nucleotides matching TRBD2. With 6 bases clipped from V and 5 bases from J, the junction kept 10 bases outside the gene matches. In germline, CDR1 is SGHTA, CDR2 FQGNSA. The CDR3 contains 14 residues. CDR3 sequence reads: CASRRGGSSNEQYF. The CDR3 DNA sequence: TGTGCCAGCAGACGGGGAGGGTCTTCGAACGAGCAGTACTTC.

This clonotype was counted ten times or more. The genes are TRBV20-1 and TRBJ1-5, with TRBD1 matching over 7 bases. The CDR3 runs 15 residues. The germline V gene has CDR1 DFQATT and CDR2 SNEGSKA (reference sequence). After removal of 4 bases from V and 0 bases from J, the junction contained 6 bases not matched to a gene. CDR3 amino acids: CSAIRQGLSNQPQHF. As DNA, the CDR3 is TGCAGTGCTATCCGACAGGGCCTTAGCAATCAGCCCCAGCATTTT.

This clonotype was detected many times. The chain has TRBV12-3 or TRBV12-4 and TRBJ2-5, with TRBD2 as a possible D gene (5 bases). Trimming stripped 6 bases from V and 2 bases from J, with 16 bases between. The CDR3 spans 15 residues. The CDR3, as DNA: TGTGCCAGCAGACTTGCAGGAACGGGGCAAGAGACCCAGTACTTC. Residues: CASRLAGTGQETQYF.

This clonotype was seen ten or more times. The V and J genes are TRBV2 and TRBJ2-5; a possible D gene is TRBD2 (6 bases). Looked up from germline, CDR1 is SNHLY and CDR2 is FYNNEI. Between the trimmed V and J ends, which lost 4 bases and 5 bases, there was a span of 11 bases. This CDR3 region has 13 residues. The CDR3 nucleotides are TGTGCCAGCAGTGCGGGGGTTGGGGAGACCCAGTACTTC. This gives the protein CASSAGVGETQYF.

This clonotype was counted ten times or more. The V gene is TRBV30, the J gene TRBJ2-7; no clear D gene. Germline CDR1 is GTSNPN and CDR2 is SVGIG (reference sequence). The ends were cut back, 2 bases at V and 5 bases at J, with 7 bases in the middle. The CDR3 loop spans 11 amino acids. DNA for the CDR3: TGTGCCTGGAGTCGGCAAAACGAGCAGTACTTC. Residues: CAWSRQNEQYF. The entire variable domain, with the rest obtained from reference TRBV30 and TRBJ2-7, is as follows: SQTIHQWPATLVQPVGSPLSLECTVEGTSNPNLYWYRQAAGRGLQLLFYSVGIGQISSEVPQNLSASRPQDRQFILSSKKLLLSDSGFYLCAWSRQNEQYFGPGTRLTVT.

This clonotype was found many times. The V call is TRBV28, the J call TRBJ2-1, with TRBD2 matching over 8 bases. Trimming cost V 2 bases and J 8 bases; bases outside gene matches: 11. This CDR3 is built from 16 residues. Germline lookup yields CDR1 MDHEN and CDR2 SYDVKM. This CDR3 is CASSLISGRAVYEQFF. The DNA for the CDR3 is TGTGCCAGCAGTTTAATTTCCGGGAGGGCCGTCTATGAGCAGTTCTTC.

The rearrangement joins TRBV3-1 to TRBJ2-5; TRBD1 aligns across 7 bases. The CDR3 contains 16 residues. Trimming took 1 base from V and 4 from J; bases not matched to a gene: 9. The germline V gene has CDR1 LGHDT and CDR2 YNNKEL (reference sequence). Here the CDR3 DNA reads TGTGCCAGCAGCCAAGGAGACAGGGAAATAGGAGAGACCCAGTACTTC. Translating it yields CASSQGDREIGETQYF.

The rearrangement joins TRBV2 to TRBJ1-6; 8 positions agree with TRBD1. The CDR3 contains 12 residues. Germline trimming cut 10 bases from V and 6 bases from J; bases unmatched to any gene: 2. Germline V CDR1 and CDR2: SNHLY, FYNNEI. CDR3 in amino acids: CANGQGNSPLHF. DNA of the CDR3: TGTGCCAACGGACAGGGTAATTCACCCCTCCACTTT.

This clonotype was seen a few times. The genes are TRBV19 and TRBJ1-1; perhaps TRBD1 as D (5 bases). The germline V gene encodes CDR1 LNHDA and CDR2 SQIVND (reference sequence). The CDR3 totals 13 residues. Trimming removed 7 bases from V and 3 bases from J, with 12 bases in between. The CDR3 region has the DNA TGTGCCAGTAAAGGGGATTTGGACACTGAAGCTTTCTTT. Its translation: CASKGDLDTEAFF.

V is TRBV20-1 and J is TRBJ2-1; 11 bases line up with TRBD2. The CDR3 consists of 15 residues. J gave up 8 bases and V 6 bases, and 12 bases lay outside the gene matches. CDR1 and CDR2 from the germline V gene are DFQATT and SNEGSKA (reference sequence). CDR3 loop: CSALTGLAGFDEQFF. The CDR3 nucleotides are TGCAGTGCCCTCACCGGACTAGCGGGTTTTGATGAGCAGTTCTTC.

This clonotype turned up a few times. The V and J genes are TRBV5-1 and TRBJ2-3; D perhaps matches TRBD2 (6 bases). From germline, CDR1 is SGHRS and CDR2 YFSETQ. This CDR3 is 15 amino acids long. Trimming shortened V by 0 bases and J by 3 bases, and 11 bases separated the two germline ends. The CDR3 DNA is TGCGCCAGCAGCTTGGGGACGGGAGTAACAGATACGCAGTATTTT. Translation gives CASSLGTGVTDTQYF.

This clonotype has more than one count but fewer than ten. CDR3 sequence (DNA): TGTGCCAGCGGCGGGGGGCCGAGCTCCTACAATGAGCAGTTCTTC. This translates into CASGGGPSSYNEQFF. V usage is TRBV5-6 and J usage is TRBJ2-1; 8 positions match TRBD2. V gave up 7 bases and J gave up 0 bases; unmatched junction bases: 6. This CDR3 spans 15 amino acids. Per germline, CDR1 SGHDT and CDR2 YYEEEE.

The table lists this clonotype with a few counts. The chain carries TRBV12-3 or TRBV12-4 and TRBJ2-5, with no clear D. V was clipped by 0 bases and J by 7 bases, with 9 bases between them. This CDR3 has 13 amino acids. The CDR3 coding sequence is TGTGCCAGCAGTTTAGCTGGCGATGGGACCCAGTACTTC. Translation: CASSLAGDGTQYF.